This section outlines one TCR beta chain sequence together with its context. The antigen is not known. The data derive from a study of shared clonotypes between healthy human individuals. Study-level points and caveats: Among a handful of donors, approximately 5.4% of naive CD4 clonotypes were found in common.

Here immunoSEQ multiplex PCR was the method, and the copy in TCRdb shows in-frame clones only, minus some. The sample contains 950,000 to 1,100,000 clones, about three quarters of which appear only once. The TCR originated in a man younger than 35 in good health. Sequencing was performed on memory CD4+ T cells sorted from blood. The subset was: CD45RA-negative fraction.

The CDR3 region is CASSQDSGSRNEQYF. The CDR3 bases are TGCGCCAGCAGCCAGGATAGCGGGAGTCGGAACGAGCAGTACTTC. V usage is TRBV4-3 and J usage is TRBJ2-7; TRBD2 agrees at 9 bases. CDR1 LGHNA and CDR2 YSLEER come from the germline V gene. The CDR3 spans 15 residues. V was pared by 3 bases and J by 5 bases, with 8 bases of the junction left unmatched.